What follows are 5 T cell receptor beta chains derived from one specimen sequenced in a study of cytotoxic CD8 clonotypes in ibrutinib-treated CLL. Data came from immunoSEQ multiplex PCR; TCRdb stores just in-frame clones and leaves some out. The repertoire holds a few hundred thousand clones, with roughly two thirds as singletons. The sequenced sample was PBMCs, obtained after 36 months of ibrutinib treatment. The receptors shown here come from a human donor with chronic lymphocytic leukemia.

CDR3 amino acids: CATSSLTGLDTQYF. CDR3 DNA sequence: TGTGCCACCAGCAGTCTCACAGGGTTAGATACGCAGTATTTT. The rearrangement joins TRBV15 to TRBJ2-3; possible D gene TRBD1, 6 bases. Trimming removed 3 bases at V and 5 bases at J, with 12 bases between. There are 14 residues in the CDR3. Germline loops: CDR1 LNHNV, CDR2 YYDKDF (reference sequence). Full variable domain (outside the CDR3, taken from reference TRBV15 and TRBJ2-3): DAMVIQNPRYQVTQFGKPVTLSCSQTLNHNVMYWYQQKSSQAPKLLFHYYDKDFNNEADTPDNFQSRRPNTSFCFLDIRSPGLGDTAMYLCATSSLTGLDTQYFGPGTRLTVL.

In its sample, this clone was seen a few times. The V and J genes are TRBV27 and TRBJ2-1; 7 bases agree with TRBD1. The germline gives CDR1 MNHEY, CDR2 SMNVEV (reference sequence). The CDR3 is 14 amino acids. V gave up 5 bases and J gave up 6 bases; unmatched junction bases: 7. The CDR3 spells CASSRQGISNEQFF. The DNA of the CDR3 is TGTGCCAGCAGTCGACAGGGTATTTCCAATGAGCAGTTCTTC.

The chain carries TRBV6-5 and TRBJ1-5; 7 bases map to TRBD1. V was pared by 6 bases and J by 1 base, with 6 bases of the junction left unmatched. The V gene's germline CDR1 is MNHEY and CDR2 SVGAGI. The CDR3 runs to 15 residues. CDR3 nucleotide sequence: TGTGCCAGCAGGCAGACAGGGTGGAGCAATCAGCCCCAGCATTTT. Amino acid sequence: CASRQTGWSNQPQHF.

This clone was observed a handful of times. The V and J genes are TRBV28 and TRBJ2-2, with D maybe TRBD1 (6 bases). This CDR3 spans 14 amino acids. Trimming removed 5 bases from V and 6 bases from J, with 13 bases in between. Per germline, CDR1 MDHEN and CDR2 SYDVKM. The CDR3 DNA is TGTGCCAGCAGTCCTCACAGGGATGCCGGGGAGCTGTTTTTT. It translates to CASSPHRDAGELFF.

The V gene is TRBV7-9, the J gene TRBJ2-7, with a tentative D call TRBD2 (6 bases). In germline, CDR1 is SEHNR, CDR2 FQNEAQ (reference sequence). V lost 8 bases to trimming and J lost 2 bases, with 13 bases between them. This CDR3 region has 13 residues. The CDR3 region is CASRPGGPYEQYF. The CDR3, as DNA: TGTGCCAGCCGCCCCGGGGGTCCCTACGAGCAGTACTTC.